Listed here are 20 T cell receptor beta chains from one sample, sequenced in a study of cytotoxic CD8 clonotypes in ibrutinib-treated CLL (dated by TCRdb to about 2021). The library was built by means of the immunoSEQ multiplex PCR assay. Held by TCRdb, this immuneACCESS table contains in-frame sequences only and omits some clones. Under half of the omission traces to an unresolved V gene where checked; the cause of the rest is unknown. A total of around 310,000 clones appear in this sample, about 80% of them only once. The leading ten clones occupy about 6.7% of the sample. The starting material was PBMCs, obtained before ibrutinib treatment. The source of these receptors is a human donor with chronic lymphocytic leukemia.

This clone was observed a single time. CDR3 bases: TGCAGCGTTGAAACGCGGGTCTACGAGCAGTACTTC. Amino acid sequence: CSVETRVYEQYF. The chain combines TRBV29-1 with TRBJ2-7, with TRBD2 as a possible D gene (5 bases). V was cut by 2 bases and J by 3 bases, with 8 bases left in between. CDR3 length equals 12 residues. Per the germline V gene, CDR1 is SQVTM and CDR2 is ANQGSEA.

The chain couples TRBV28 to TRBJ1-1; D unresolved. In germline, CDR1 is MDHEN, CDR2 SYDVKM. This CDR3 comprises 12 residues. With 2 bases removed from V and 1 base from J, the gap between germline ends came to 2 bases. DNA of the CDR3: TGTGCCAGCAGTTTACAGAACACTGAAGCTTTCTTT. It is translated as CASSLQNTEAFF.

The rearrangement uses TRBV5-6 and TRBJ1-5; possible D gene TRBD1, 6 bases. CDR3 length: 16 residues. The V gene's germline CDR1 is SGHDT and CDR2 YYEEEE. Trimming cost V 0 bases and J 4 bases, with 14 bases left between them. The CDR3 region is CASSLANTGMNQPQHF. The CDR3 DNA reads as TGTGCCAGCAGCTTGGCCAATACAGGGATGAATCAGCCCCAGCATTTT. The whole variable domain, remainder taken from reference TRBV5-6 and TRBJ1-5, is DAGVTQSPTHLIKTRGQQVTLRCSPKSGHDTVSWYQQALGQGPQFIFQYYEEEERQRGNFPDRFSGHQFPNYSSELNVNALLLGDSALYLCASSLANTGMNQPQHFGDGTRLSIL.

V and J are TRBV5-8 and TRBJ2-1; D is possibly TRBD2 (6 bases). The germline gives CDR1 SGHTS, CDR2 YDEGEE. Trimming pared 1 base from V and 10 bases from J, leaving 12 bases between. The CDR3 covers 13 residues. This chain's CDR3 is CASSLSVGREQFF. CDR3 DNA: TGTGCCAGCAGCTTGTCGGTGGGGAGGGAGCAGTTCTTC.

This clone was seen only a few times. V and J are TRBV7-7 and TRBJ2-3; unclear D gene. This CDR3 is built from 13 residues. V was pared by 0 bases and J by 6 bases, with 7 bases between. Germline loops: CDR1 SSHAT, CDR2 FNYEAQ (reference sequence). The chain's CDR3 is CASSLASSDTQYF. CDR3 in DNA: TGTGCCAGCAGCTTAGCCTCGTCGGATACGCAGTATTTT. The variable domain in full, completed from reference TRBV7-7 and TRBJ2-3, reads GAGVSQSPRYKVTKRGQDVTLRCDPISSHATLYWYQQALGQGPEFLTYFNYEAQPDKSGLPSDRFSAERPEGSISTLTIQRTEQRDSAMYRCASSLASSDTQYFGPGTRLTVL.

The CDR3 DNA follows: TGTGCCAGCTTAAACCCAGCGGGACTCGTGACGGGAGAGGGAGATACGCAGTATTTT. This codes for CASLNPAGLVTGEGDTQYF. This rearrangement joins TRBV18 to TRBJ2-3; 7 bases match TRBD2. The CDR3 totals 19 residues. Per germline, CDR1 KGHSH and CDR2 LQKENI. V shed 7 bases and J 5 bases; nucleotides not matched to a gene: 24. The full variable domain, in which reference TRBV18 and TRBJ2-3 provide the parts outside the CDR3, is NAGVMQNPRHLVRRRGQEARLRCSPMKGHSHVYWYRQLPEEGLKFMVYLQKENIIDESGMPKERFSAEFPKEGPSILRIQQVVRGDSAAYFCASLNPAGLVTGEGDTQYFGPGTRLTVL.

The chain employs TRBV15 and TRBJ2-1; 7 bases fit TRBD2. This CDR3 has 16 amino acids. The germline V gene encodes CDR1 LNHNV and CDR2 YYDKDF (reference sequence). The V gene end was trimmed by 4 bases and the J gene end by 6 bases; junction bases not matched to a gene: 12. CDR3 nucleotide sequence: TGTGCCACCAGCATCCCCCCGGCTAGCGGTTTCAATGAGCAGTTCTTC. This sequence encodes CATSIPPASGFNEQFF.

This clone was recorded only once. The gene calls are TRBV5-4 and TRBJ2-3, with D possibly matching TRBD1 (5 bases). V dropped 6 bases and J dropped 2 bases, with 13 bases sitting between them. This CDR3 has 14 amino acids. Germline CDR1 and CDR2: SGHNT and YYREEE (reference sequence). The CDR3 nucleotides read TGTGCCAGCACCCTTGGACAACACACAGATACGCAGTATTTT. It yields the protein CASTLGQHTDTQYF. The entire variable domain, with the rest obtained from reference TRBV5-4 and TRBJ2-3, is as follows: ETGVTQSPTHLIKTRGQQVTLRCSSQSGHNTVSWYQQALGQGPQFIFQYYREEENGRGNFPPRFSGLQFPNYSSELNVNALELDDSALYLCASTLGQHTDTQYFGPGTRLTVL.

This clone was counted between two and nine times. V is TRBV7-8 and J is TRBJ1-5; D unclear. CDR1 is SGHVS and CDR2 is FQNEAQ in the germline V gene. V was trimmed by 6 bases and J by 4 bases, leaving 7 bases between them. This CDR3 is 12 amino acids long. DNA of the CDR3: TGTGCCAGCAGGGGGTGGAATCAGCCCCAGCATTTT. Amino acid sequence: CASRGWNQPQHF.

J is TRBJ2-7 and V is TRBV5-4, with a possible D match to TRBD1 (5 bases). In germline, CDR1 is SGHNT, CDR2 YYREEE (reference sequence). CDR3 length: 13 amino acids. Deletions cut 4 bases from V and 7 bases from J, with 15 bases between. CDR3 protein: CASSLGPIGEQYF. The CDR3 region has the DNA TGTGCCAGCAGCCTGGGGCCCATCGGAGAGCAGTACTTC.

J is TRBJ2-1 and V is TRBV15; 7 nucleotides line up with TRBD2. This CDR3 contains 17 residues. Trimming took 0 bases from V and 0 from J; bases not matched to a gene: 5. From germline, CDR1 is LNHNV and CDR2 YYDKDF (reference sequence). This CDR3 is CATSRELRESSYNEQFF. In DNA form, the CDR3 reads TGTGCCACCAGCAGAGAGTTGCGGGAGAGCTCCTACAATGAGCAGTTCTTC.

In its sample, this clone was seen once. The chain uses TRBV25-1 and TRBJ2-7, with D perhaps matching TRBD1 or TRBD2 (5 bases each). This CDR3 contains 15 residues. The germline V and J ends were trimmed by 1 base and 3 bases, with 13 bases remaining between them. CDR1 is MGHDK and CDR2 is SYGVNS in the germline V gene. CDR3 sequence reads: CASSEWDRLHYEQYF. The CDR3 DNA reads as TGTGCCAGCAGTGAATGGGACCGACTACACTACGAGCAGTACTTC.

This chain links TRBV19 with TRBJ1-5; 8 positions agree with TRBD1. V lost 5 bases to trimming and J lost 3 bases; unmatched junction nucleotides: 6. The germline V gene has CDR1 LNHDA and CDR2 SQIVND (reference sequence). The CDR3 loop spans 15 amino acids. The CDR3: CASSLLTGVNQPQHF. Here the CDR3 DNA reads TGTGCCAGTAGTCTGCTGACAGGGGTCAATCAGCCCCAGCATTTT. The complete variable domain, with remaining parts taken from reference TRBV19 and TRBJ1-5, reads DGGITQSPKYLFRKEGQNVTLSCEQNLNHDAMYWYRQDPGQGLRLIYYSQIVNDFQKGDIAEGYSVSREKKESFPLTVTSAQKNPTAFYLCASSLLTGVNQPQHFGDGTRLSIL.

The J gene is TRBJ2-5, the V gene TRBV5-6, with 8 bases lining up with TRBD1. Germline V gene data show CDR1 as SGHDT and CDR2 as YYEEEE. V shed 3 bases and J 4 bases; nucleotides not matched to a gene: 5. This CDR3 region has 14 residues. The CDR3 loop is CASSSGTGLETQYF. Written as DNA, the CDR3 is TGTGCCAGCAGCTCCGGGACAGGTTTAGAGACCCAGTACTTC.

The chain uses TRBV6-5 and TRBJ2-7, with 11 bases identical to TRBD2. Germline lookup yields CDR1 MNHEY and CDR2 SVGAGI. This CDR3 has 15 amino acids. V lost 5 bases and J lost 1; bases outside the gene matches: 4. CDR3 sequence (DNA): TGTGCCAGCAGTCCCTTAGCGGGAGGGTCCTACGAGCAGTACTTC. This gives the protein CASSPLAGGSYEQYF.

The chain is built from TRBV28 and TRBJ1-2; 10 bases line up with TRBD1. This CDR3 spans 15 amino acids. Germline V gene lookup returns CDR1 MDHEN and CDR2 SYDVKM. The V and J ends lost 4 bases and 4 bases, in that order; junction bases with no gene match: 6. Here the CDR3 DNA reads TGTGCCAGCAGTTCTACAGACAGGGGGCTCTATGGCTACACCTTC. Translating it yields CASSSTDRGLYGYTF.

This clone was recorded only once. The chain uses TRBV28 and TRBJ1-1; D might be TRBD1 (6 bases). Germline values: CDR1 MDHEN, CDR2 SYDVKM. The germline V and J ends were trimmed by 2 bases and 0 bases, with 13 bases remaining between them. The CDR3 runs to 16 residues. DNA for the CDR3: TGTGCCAGCAGTTTAAACGACAGGTACATGAACACTGAAGCTTTCTTT. This sequence encodes CASSLNDRYMNTEAFF. The full variable domain, with the rest looked up from reference TRBV28 and TRBJ1-1, is DVKVTQSSRYLVKRTGEKVFLECVQDMDHENMFWYRQDPGLGLRLIYFSYDVKMKEKGDIPEGYSVSREKKERFSLILESASTNQTSMYLCASSLNDRYMNTEAFFGQGTRLTVV.

The chain uses TRBV7-9 and TRBJ1-1; the D is unclear. CDR1 is SEHNR and CDR2 is FQNEAQ in the germline V gene (reference sequence). The CDR3 runs to 13 residues. The V gene lost 5 bases and the J gene lost 1 base, with 8 bases spanning the gap. The CDR3 here is CASSLGQNTEAFF. The CDR3 DNA reads TGTGCCAGCAGCCTCGGGCAGAACACTGAAGCTTTCTTT.

The rearrangement joins TRBV5-4 to TRBJ1-1, with TRBD1 matching 7 bases. The germline CDR1 and CDR2 sequences are SGHNT and YYREEE (reference sequence). V lost 3 bases to trimming and J lost 1 base; unmatched junction nucleotides: 6. This CDR3 is 15 amino acids long. Here the CDR3 reads CASSSRTGRNTEAFF. The CDR3 DNA is TGTGCCAGCAGCTCGAGGACAGGTCGGAACACTGAAGCTTTCTTT.

This clone occurred a few times. The chain joins TRBV9 to TRBJ2-2; D is undetermined. The CDR3 is made up of 13 amino acids. Germline V lookup: CDR1 SGDLS, CDR2 YYNGEE. V lost 0 bases, J lost 7 bases, and 7 bases lay in between. The CDR3 sequence: CASSVAPDGELFF. CDR3 nucleotide sequence: TGTGCCAGCAGCGTAGCTCCAGACGGGGAGCTGTTTTTT.